This record covers a single T cell receptor beta chain. The data belong to a study of cytomegalovirus exposure and HLA in healthy donors. Measured with immunoSEQ multiplex PCR; TCRdb has only the in-frame clones, and not every one. There are 100,000 to 150,000 clones in the sample; roughly 89% occur only once, and 1.5% to 2% lies in the top ten. The receptor was isolated from a woman in her late teens or twenties in good health and CMV-seronegative. The sequenced material came from PBMCs.

Here the CDR3 reads CASSPQGNHEQYF. The CDR3 DNA sequence: TGTGCCAGCAGCCCACAGGGGAACCACGAGCAGTACTTC. The rearrangement uses TRBV9 and TRBJ2-7; 7 bases agree with TRBD1. This CDR3 is built from 13 residues. Trimming cost V 4 bases and J 5 bases; bases outside gene matches: 6. Germline assignment: CDR1 SGDLS and CDR2 YYNGEE.